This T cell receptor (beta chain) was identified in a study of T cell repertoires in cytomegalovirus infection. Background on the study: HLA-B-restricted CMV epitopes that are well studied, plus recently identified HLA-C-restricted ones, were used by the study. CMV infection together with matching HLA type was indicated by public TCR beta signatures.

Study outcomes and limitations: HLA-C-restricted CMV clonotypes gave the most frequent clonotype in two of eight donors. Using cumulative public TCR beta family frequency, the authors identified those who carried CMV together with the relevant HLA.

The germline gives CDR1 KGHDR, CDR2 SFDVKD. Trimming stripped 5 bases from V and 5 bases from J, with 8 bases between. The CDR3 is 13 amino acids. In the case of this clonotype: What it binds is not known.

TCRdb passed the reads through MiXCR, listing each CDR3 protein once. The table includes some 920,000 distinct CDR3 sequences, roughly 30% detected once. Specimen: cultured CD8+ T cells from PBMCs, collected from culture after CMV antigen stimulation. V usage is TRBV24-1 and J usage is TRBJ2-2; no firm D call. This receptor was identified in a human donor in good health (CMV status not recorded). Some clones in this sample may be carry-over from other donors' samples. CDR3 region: CATSARNTGELFF. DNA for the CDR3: TGTGCCACCAGTGCGCGGAATACCGGGGAGCTGTTTTTT.